This T cell receptor (beta chain) is from a study of CD8 T cells in Susac syndrome. Random hexamers were used to reverse transcribe an amount of roughly 0.45 to 1 ug RNA. A single record per CDR3 protein comes from TCRdb applying MiXCR to the immunoSEQ multiplex PCR reads. The sample consists of a few hundred thousand distinct CDR3 sequences, roughly 90% of them appearing once. Broader study findings: The study acknowledged a relatively small number of individuals in its TCR sequencing and HLA analysis.

The V gene lost 3 bases and the J gene lost 5 bases, with 10 bases spanning the gap. From germline, CDR1 is LNHDA and CDR2 SQIVND (reference sequence). This CDR3 has 13 amino acids. It was negative isolation that provided the CD8+ and CD4+ T cells, whereas TEMRA cells were enriched by FACS. A remark on this clonotype: The target antigen is unknown.

The specimen sequenced was CD8+ T cells from PBMCs. The clonotype was recovered from a human donor with multiple sclerosis. The chain combines TRBV19 with TRBJ1-2; D remains unclear. The CDR3 DNA reads TGTGCCAGTAGTATTACCGAAGGGTATGGCTACACCTTC. Its protein product is CASSITEGYGYTF.